This T cell receptor (beta chain) was sequenced during a study of cytomegalovirus exposure and HLA in healthy donors. Overall study findings and caveats: Listed as cytomegalovirus-associated were 150 or so TCR beta chains. In vitro assays verified that three CMV-associated chains recognized CMV antigens specifically. Sequencing likely generated an artifact that appeared as a cluster of highly shared sequence variants.

PCR used 60 Vbeta primers and 13 Jbeta primers. TCRdb keeps only in-frame clones here, not all; method: immunoSEQ multiplex PCR. The sample lists approximately 150,000 clones; approximately 85% were seen once. CDR3 length: 15 amino acids. V dropped 5 bases and J dropped 0; count of bases not matched to a gene: 5. In germline, CDR1 is SGHNT, CDR2 YENEEA. Of note for this clone: As yet, its antigen is unknown.

The sequence was obtained from a girl aged 10-17 years in good health and CMV-seropositive. This rearrangement joins TRBV11-3 to TRBJ1-1; 8 bases fit TRBD1. The sample comprised PBMCs. CDR3 coding DNA: TGTGCCAGCAGCCCAGACAGGGGTATGAACACTGAAGCTTTCTTT. Protein: CASSPDRGMNTEAFF.